A selection of T cell receptor beta chains follows, all from one sample in a study of beta chain features in type 1 diabetes. Libraries were prepared by immunoSEQ multiplex PCR; TCRdb keeps only in-frame clonotypes and omits some of them. The repertoire consists of a few hundred thousand clones, with 14% occurring once and the leading ten covering almost 0.02%. Sequenced material: naive CD4+ T cells from blood. Receptors were obtained from a young man with type 1 diabetes. The CDR3 runs from the conserved cysteine through the conserved F or W. A D gene is named only where the DNA matches it firmly. Size is omitted from some rows. Given values are once, few, many or a class for expanded clones.

.,TRBJ2-7,TRBV6-1,.,CASSECFSWDEQYF,TGTGCCAGCAGTGAATGCTTTAGCTGGGACGAGCAGTACTTC
TRBD2,TRBJ2-2,TRBV7-7,.,CASTIGLAGVGGELFF,TGTGCTAGCACTATTGGACTAGCGGGGGTCGGCGGGGAGCTGTTTTTT
.,TRBJ2-5,TRBV30,few,CAWSVRFGETQYF,TGTGCCTGGAGTGTGCGTTTCGGGGAGACCCAGTACTTC
TRBD1,TRBJ2-7,TRBV6-1,.,CASNRQGTYEQYF,TGTGCCAGCAACCGACAGGGCACCTACGAGCAGTACTTC
TRBD1,TRBJ1-4,TRBV19,.,CASSQNRGREKLFF,TGTGCCAGTAGTCAGAACAGGGGGCGCGAAAAACTGTTTTTT
.,TRBJ1-1,TRBV30,few,CAWTSGATEAFF,TGTGCCTGGACTTCTGGAGCCACTGAAGCTTTCTTT
.,TRBJ1-1,TRBV19,.,CASSPDRPNTEAFF,TGTGCCAGTAGTCCCGACAGACCGAACACTGAAGCTTTCTTT
.,TRBJ2-5,TRBV5-1,.,CASSLGQEEETQYF,TGCGCCAGCAGCTTGGGACAGGAAGAAGAGACCCAGTACTTC
TRBD2,TRBJ2-7,TRBV9,few,CASSVGTSGAYEQYF,TGTGCCAGCAGCGTGGGGACTAGCGGAGCTTACGAGCAGTACTTC
TRBD2,TRBJ2-1,TRBV30,.,CAWRELPGLAGSSYNEQFF,TGTGCCTGGAGAGAACTACCGGGACTAGCGGGGTCCTCCTACAATGAGCAGTTCTTC
.,TRBJ1-4,TRBV5-4,.,CASSVDRTNEKLFF,TGTGCCAGCAGCGTCGACAGGACTAATGAAAAACTGTTTTTT
TRBD2,TRBJ2-1,TRBV4-1,.,CASSQTSGSYNEQFF,TGTGCCAGCAGCCAGACTAGCGGGAGTTACAATGAGCAGTTCTTC
.,TRBJ1-2,TRBV29-1,few,CSVESGNYGYTF,TGCAGCGTTGAGTCCGGGAACTATGGCTACACCTTC
TRBD1,TRBJ1-5,TRBV6-6,few,CASMAVGQVGRQPQHF,TGTGCCAGCATGGCCGTGGGACAGGTGGGACGTCAGCCCCAGCATTTT
TRBD1,TRBJ2-7,TRBV19,.,CASNNRDRGSEQYF,TGTGCCAGTAACAACAGGGACAGGGGATCCGAGCAGTACTTC
.,TRBJ2-7,TRBV7-9,few,CASRSGTEAYEQYF,TGTGCCAGCAGGTCCGGGACTGAAGCCTACGAGCAGTACTTC
TRBD1,TRBJ1-4,TRBV6-1,.,CASSRGTATNEKLFF,TGTGCCAGCAGTCGGGGGACAGCAACTAATGAAAAACTGTTTTTT
.,TRBJ2-2,TRBV30,.,CAWSVSRTQGELFF,TGTGCCTGGAGTGTGAGTAGGACTCAGGGGGAGCTGTTTTTT